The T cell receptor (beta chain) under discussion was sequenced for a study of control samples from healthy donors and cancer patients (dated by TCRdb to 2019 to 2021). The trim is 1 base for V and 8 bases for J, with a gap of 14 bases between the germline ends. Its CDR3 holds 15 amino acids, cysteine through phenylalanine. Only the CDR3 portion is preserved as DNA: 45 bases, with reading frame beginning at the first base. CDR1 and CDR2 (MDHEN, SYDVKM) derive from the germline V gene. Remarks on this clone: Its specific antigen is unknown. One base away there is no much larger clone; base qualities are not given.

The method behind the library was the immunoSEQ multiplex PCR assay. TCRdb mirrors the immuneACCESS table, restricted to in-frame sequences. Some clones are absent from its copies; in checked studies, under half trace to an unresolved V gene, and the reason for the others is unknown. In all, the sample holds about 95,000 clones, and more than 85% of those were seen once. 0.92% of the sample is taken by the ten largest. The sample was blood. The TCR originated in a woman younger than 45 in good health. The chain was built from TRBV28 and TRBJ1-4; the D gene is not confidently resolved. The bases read TGTGCCAGCAGTTTATCGACCCTCGTACAAGAAAAACTGTTTTTT. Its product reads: CASSLSTLVQEKLFF.